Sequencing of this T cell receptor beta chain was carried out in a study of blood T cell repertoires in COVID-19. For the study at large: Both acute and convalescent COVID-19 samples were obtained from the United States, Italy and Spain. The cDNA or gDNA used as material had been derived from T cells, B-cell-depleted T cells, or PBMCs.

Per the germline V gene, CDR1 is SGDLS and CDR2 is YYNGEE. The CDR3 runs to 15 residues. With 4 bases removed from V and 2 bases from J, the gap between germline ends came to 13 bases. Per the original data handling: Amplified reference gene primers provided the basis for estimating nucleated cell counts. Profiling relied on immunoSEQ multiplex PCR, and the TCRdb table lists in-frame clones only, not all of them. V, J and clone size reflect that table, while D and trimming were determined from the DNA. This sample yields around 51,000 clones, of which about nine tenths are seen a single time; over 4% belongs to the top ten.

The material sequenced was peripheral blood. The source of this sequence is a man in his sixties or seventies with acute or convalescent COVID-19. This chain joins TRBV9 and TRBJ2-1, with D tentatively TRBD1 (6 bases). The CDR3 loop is CASSPGTKTYNEQFF. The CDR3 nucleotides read TGTGCCAGCAGCCCCGGGACAAAAACCTACAATGAGCAGTTCTTC.